The rows below give T cell receptor beta chains drawn from one sample of a study of cytomegalovirus exposure and HLA in healthy donors. Method: immunoSEQ multiplex PCR; TCRdb's copy keeps in-frame clones and lacks some. The sample consists of 50,000 to 65,000 clones, 82% of them appearing once. Material for sequencing was PBMCs. The receptors were gathered from a woman aged 18-29 years in good health and CMV-seronegative. Each CDR3 is given with its conserved first and last residue. D genes are given only for firm matches. Size values are once, few and many counts, or a class for expanded clones, and some rows have none.

V	J	length	D	size	DNA	CDR3
TRBV9	TRBJ2-1	15	.	.	TGTGCCAGCAGCGTAGCGAGCGTCTCCTACAATGAGCAGTTCTTC	CASSVASVSYNEQFF
TRBV7-2	TRBJ2-2	19	TRBD2	.	TGTGCCAGCAGCTTAGCGCCGACTAGCGGGAGGAAAAGCACCGGGGAGCTGTTTTTT	CASSLAPTSGRKSTGELFF
TRBV9	TRBJ2-3	15	TRBD1	.	TGTGCCAGCAGCGCCTCAGGGGGCCGCACAGATACGCAGTATTTT	CASSASGGRTDTQYF
TRBV28	TRBJ2-5	16	TRBD2	.	TGTGCCAGCAGTTTAACCCTAGCGGGAGGGCAAGAGACCCAGTACTTC	CASSLTLAGGQETQYF
TRBV6-5	TRBJ1-1	12	.	.	TGTGCCAGCAGTCCGGAGTTCGGCGAAGCTTTCTTT	CASSPEFGEAFF
TRBV30	TRBJ1-4	14	.	.	TGTGCCTGGAGTGTTAGAGCAACTAATGAAAAACTGTTTTTT	CAWSVRATNEKLFF
TRBV4-2	TRBJ2-6	19	.	.	TGTGCCAGCAGCCAAGATCCGGTCGCGTCCCATGGGGGGGCCAACGGCCTGACTTTC	CASSQDPVASHGGANGLTF
TRBV5-4	TRBJ1-6	14	TRBD1	.	TGTGCCAGCAGCTTGACAGGGGGTGGGTCACCCCTCCACTTT	CASSLTGGGSPLHF
TRBV11-1	TRBJ2-7	14	.	.	TGTGCCAGCAGGCGGGGAGGAGGGGCCTACGAGCAGTACTTC	CASRRGGGAYEQYF
TRBV28	TRBJ1-1	15	TRBD1	.	TGTGCCAGCAGTGCTGGGACAGTTTCCAACACTGAAGCTTTCTTT	CASSAGTVSNTEAFF
TRBV4-1	TRBJ1-5	15	.	.	TGCGCCAGCAGCCAAGAGGAGGGCCTCAGGGAGCCCCAGCATTTT	CASSQEEGLREPQHF
TRBV10-3	TRBJ1-1	15	.	.	TGTGCCATCAGTGAGTTGCAGGGGCAGAACACTGAAGCTTTCTTT	CAISELQGQNTEAFF
TRBV19	TRBJ2-3	16	TRBD2	few	TGTGCCAGTAGTAGTTTGGCTAGCGGGAGCACAGATACGCAGTATTTT	CASSSLASGSTDTQYF
TRBV5-1	TRBJ2-1	13	.	.	TGCGCCAGCAGCTTGGAAGGGGGCAATGAGCAGTTCTTC	CASSLEGGNEQFF
TRBV19	TRBJ2-1	15	TRBD2	.	TGTGCCAGTACTAGCGGGATTAGCTCCTACAATGAGCAGTTCTTC	CASTSGISSYNEQFF
TRBV29-1	TRBJ2-3	18	TRBD2	.	TGCAGCGTTACTGGGACTAGCGGGACGGATTGGAGCACAGATACGCAGTATTTT	CSVTGTSGTDWSTDTQYF
TRBV30	TRBJ2-2	14	TRBD1	.	TGTGCCTGGAGTCCCGGACAGGGTACCGGGGAGCTGTTTTTT	CAWSPGQGTGELFF
TRBV27	TRBJ2-7	16	.	.	TGTGCCAGCAGTACCCTCGGGACTCCCATCTCCTACGAGCAGTACTTC	CASSTLGTPISYEQYF
TRBV5-1	TRBJ2-1	20	.	.	TGCGCCAGCAGCCTCTATCCGGTGGGGAGCCCGGTTATCGTCTACAATGAGCAGTTCTTC	CASSLYPVGSPVIVYNEQFF
TRBV18	TRBJ2-1	18	TRBD2	.	TGTGCCAGCTCGCTGACTAGCGGGAGGGCCAGCTCCTACAATGAGCAGTTCTTC	CASSLTSGRASSYNEQFF
TRBV19	TRBJ2-7	14	.	.	TGTGCCAGTAAGTTCGGTCAGGACAACTACGAGCAGTACTTC	CASKFGQDNYEQYF
TRBV4-1	TRBJ1-2	15	.	.	TGCGCCAGCAGCCAAGATCTCTGGGGCGGCTATGGCTACACCTTC	CASSQDLWGGYGYTF
TRBV29-1	TRBJ2-1	15	.	.	TGCAGCGCCCCAGGAGGGTCGAGCTCCTACAATGAGCAGTTCTTC	CSAPGGSSSYNEQFF
TRBV6-1	TRBJ2-2	14	.	few	TGTGCCAGCGCAGGGGCAGCGGAAACCGGGGAGCTGTTTTTT	CASAGAAETGELFF
TRBV28	TRBJ1-1	14	.	.	TGTGCCAGCAGTCCAACCTCCGGGGTCACTGAAGCTTTCTTT	CASSPTSGVTEAFF
TRBV27	TRBJ1-5	13	.	.	TGTGCCAGCAGCCTGTCCAGCAATCAGCCCCAGCATTTT	CASSLSSNQPQHF
TRBV4-2	TRBJ2-4	14	.	.	TGTGCCAGCAGCCCCGGGACTCTCCAAAACAGTCAGTACTTC	CASSPGTLQNSQYF
TRBV19	TRBJ2-1	12	.	.	TGTGCCAGTAGTTTTTCCGGAAGGGGCCAGTTCTTC	CASSFSGRGQFF
TRBV7-6	TRBJ2-6	16	TRBD1	.	TGTGCCAGCAGTACCGGGACAGGGACTGGGGCCAACGTCCTGACTTTC	CASSTGTGTGANVLTF
TRBV9	TRBJ2-1	15	.	.	TGTGCCAGCAGCGTTTCTGCGGTTAGGTACAATGAGCAGTTCTTC	CASSVSAVRYNEQFF
TRBV6-6	TRBJ2-3	13	.	.	TGTGCCAGCAGTCCGCAGGGATTGAATACGCAGTATTTT	CASSPQGLNTQYF
TRBV2	TRBJ1-2	13	TRBD1	.	TGTGCCAGCATGGGACAGGGGGACTATGGCTACACCTTC	CASMGQGDYGYTF
TRBV19	TRBJ1-5	14	.	few	TGTGCCAGTAGTACCCAGGGCCAGGGTCAGCCCCAGCATTTT	CASSTQGQGQPQHF
TRBV7-7	TRBJ2-7	15	.	few	TGTGCCAGCAGCTTAGGGCAGGGGGGATGGTACGAGCAGTACTTC	CASSLGQGGWYEQYF
TRBV30	TRBJ2-7	10	.	.	TGTGCCTGGAGTTCGGGGGAGCAGTACTTC	CAWSSGEQYF
TRBV7-9	TRBJ2-7	14	.	.	TGTGCCAGCAGCTTGGGACATCTAGTGAGCGAGCAGTACTTC	CASSLGHLVSEQYF
TRBV25-1	TRBJ1-2	14	TRBD1	.	TGTGCCAGCAGTGACACGACAGGGGTCTATGGCTACACCTTC	CASSDTTGVYGYTF
TRBV9	TRBJ2-1	16	TRBD2	.	TGTGCCAGCAGCCTAAGACTAGCGGGCGGGGTCGATGAGCAGTTCTTC	CASSLRLAGGVDEQFF
TRBV7-9	TRBJ2-1	16	TRBD2	.	TGTGCCAGCAGCTTATTGGGACTAGCTCGAGGGGATGAGCAGTTCTTC	CASSLLGLARGDEQFF
TRBV2	TRBJ2-7	14	.	.	TGTGCCAGCAGTGAAGCGCCGGGTCGTTACGAGCAGTACTTC	CASSEAPGRYEQYF
TRBV15	TRBJ1-5	15	.	.	TGTGCCACCAGCAGGACAGTTTATAGCAATCAGCCCCAGCATTTT	CATSRTVYSNQPQHF
TRBV6-1	TRBJ2-7	13	TRBD1	.	TGTGCCAGCAGTACGGACAGGGCCTACGAGCAGTACTTC	CASSTDRAYEQYF
TRBV2	TRBJ1-1	13	.	.	TGTGCCACCGCATTACAGCTCGACACTGAAGCTTTCTTT	CATALQLDTEAFF
TRBV6-5	TRBJ1-1	14	.	.	TGTGCCAGCAGAACCCCCCGGGGGAGCACTGAAGCTTTCTTT	CASRTPRGSTEAFF
TRBV7-3	TRBJ2-1	16	.	.	TGTGCCAGCAGCCCCTTTGGCGGAGCCTCCTACAATGAGCAGTTCTTC	CASSPFGGASYNEQFF
TRBV27	TRBJ2-7	13	.	.	TGTGCCAGCAGTCCCCACTCTGTGTACGAGCAGTACTTC	CASSPHSVYEQYF
TRBV2	TRBJ2-7	12	.	.	TGTGCCGGCCAGGGGGGTTCCTACGAGCAGTACTTC	CAGQGGSYEQYF
TRBV28	TRBJ2-5	15	.	.	TGTGCCAGCAGTTTAGTGTCGCGGGCCGGGGAGACCCAGTACTTC	CASSLVSRAGETQYF
TRBV6-1	TRBJ2-7	15	TRBD1	.	TGTGCCAGCAGTGAAAAAGAAACAGGGGGATACGAGCAGTACTTC	CASSEKETGGYEQYF